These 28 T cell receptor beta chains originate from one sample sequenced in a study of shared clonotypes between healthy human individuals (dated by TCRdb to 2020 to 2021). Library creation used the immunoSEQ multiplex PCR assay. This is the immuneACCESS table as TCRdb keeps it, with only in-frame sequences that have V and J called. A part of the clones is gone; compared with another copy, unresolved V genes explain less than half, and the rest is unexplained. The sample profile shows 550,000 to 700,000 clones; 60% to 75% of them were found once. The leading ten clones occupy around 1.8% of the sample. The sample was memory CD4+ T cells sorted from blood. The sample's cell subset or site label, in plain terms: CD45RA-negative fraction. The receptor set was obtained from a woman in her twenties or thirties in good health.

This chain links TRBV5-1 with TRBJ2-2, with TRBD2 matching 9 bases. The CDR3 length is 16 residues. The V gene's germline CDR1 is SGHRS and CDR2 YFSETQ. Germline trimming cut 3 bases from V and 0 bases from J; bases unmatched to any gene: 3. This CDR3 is CASSYGTSPNTGELFF. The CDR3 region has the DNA TGCGCCAGCAGCTATGGGACTAGCCCGAACACCGGGGAGCTGTTTTTT.

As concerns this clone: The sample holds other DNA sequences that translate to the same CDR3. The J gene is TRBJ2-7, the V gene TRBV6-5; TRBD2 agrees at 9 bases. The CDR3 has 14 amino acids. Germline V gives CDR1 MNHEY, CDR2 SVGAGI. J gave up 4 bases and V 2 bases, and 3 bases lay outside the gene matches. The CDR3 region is CASSYAGGSYEQYF. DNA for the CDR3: TGTGCCAGCAGTTACGCGGGAGGGAGTTACGAGCAGTACTTC.

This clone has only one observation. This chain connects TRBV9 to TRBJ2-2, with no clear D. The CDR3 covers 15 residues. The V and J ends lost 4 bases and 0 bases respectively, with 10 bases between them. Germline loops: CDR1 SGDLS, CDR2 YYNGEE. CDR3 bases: TGTGCCAGCAGCCGGACCTTGACGAACACCGGGGAGCTGTTTTTT. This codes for CASSRTLTNTGELFF.

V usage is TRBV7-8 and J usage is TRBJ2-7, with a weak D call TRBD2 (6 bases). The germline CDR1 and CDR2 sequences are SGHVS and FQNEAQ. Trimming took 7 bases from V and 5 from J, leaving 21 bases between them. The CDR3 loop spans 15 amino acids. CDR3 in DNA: TGTGCCAGCACCAACTCGGGACTCCGATCCAACGAGCAGTACTTC. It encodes CASTNSGLRSNEQYF.

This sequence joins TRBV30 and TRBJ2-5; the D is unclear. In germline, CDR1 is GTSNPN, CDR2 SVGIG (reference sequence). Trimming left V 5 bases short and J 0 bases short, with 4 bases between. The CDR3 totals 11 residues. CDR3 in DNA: TGTGCCTGGGACTACCAAGAGACCCAGTACTTC. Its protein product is CAWDYQETQYF.

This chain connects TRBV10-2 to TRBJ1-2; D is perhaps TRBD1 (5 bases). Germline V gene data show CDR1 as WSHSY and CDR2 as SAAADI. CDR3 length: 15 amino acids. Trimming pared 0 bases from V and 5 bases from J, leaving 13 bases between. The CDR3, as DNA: TGCGCCAGCAGTGAGTCCGGAGGTGGGGGTTATGGCTACACCTTC. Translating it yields CASSESGGGGYGYTF.

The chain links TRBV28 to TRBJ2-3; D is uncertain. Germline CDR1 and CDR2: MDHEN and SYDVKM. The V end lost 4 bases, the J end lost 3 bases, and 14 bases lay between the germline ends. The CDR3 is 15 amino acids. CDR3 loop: CASSSQKRPTDTQYF. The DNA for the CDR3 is TGTGCCAGCAGTTCACAGAAACGACCGACAGATACGCAGTATTTT.

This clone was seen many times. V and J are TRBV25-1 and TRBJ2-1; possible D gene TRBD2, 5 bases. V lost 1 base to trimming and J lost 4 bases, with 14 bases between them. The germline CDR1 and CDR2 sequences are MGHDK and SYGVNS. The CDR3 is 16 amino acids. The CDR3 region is CASSESVAGIYNEQFF. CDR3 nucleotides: TGTGCCAGCAGTGAATCGGTAGCCGGGATATACAATGAGCAGTTCTTC.

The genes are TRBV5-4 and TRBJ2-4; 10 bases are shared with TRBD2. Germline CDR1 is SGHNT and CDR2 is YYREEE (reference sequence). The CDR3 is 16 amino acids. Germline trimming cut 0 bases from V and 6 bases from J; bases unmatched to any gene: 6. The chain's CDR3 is CASSLAGTSARNIQYF. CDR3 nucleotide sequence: TGTGCCAGCAGCTTGGCGGGGACTAGCGCCCGAAACATTCAGTACTTC.

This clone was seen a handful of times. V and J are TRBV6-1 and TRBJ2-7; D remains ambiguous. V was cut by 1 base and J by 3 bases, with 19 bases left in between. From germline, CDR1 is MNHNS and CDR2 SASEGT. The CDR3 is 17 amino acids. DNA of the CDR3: TGTGCCAGCAGTGAAGGGTTGGTGGCGAGCCCATTCTACGAGCAGTACTTC. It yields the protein CASSEGLVASPFYEQYF.

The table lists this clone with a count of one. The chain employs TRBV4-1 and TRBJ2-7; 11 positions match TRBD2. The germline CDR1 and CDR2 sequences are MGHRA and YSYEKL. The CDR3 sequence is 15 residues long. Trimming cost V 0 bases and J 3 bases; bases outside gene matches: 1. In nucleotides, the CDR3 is TGCGCCAGCAGCCAAGACACTAGCGGGAGCTACGAGCAGTACTTC. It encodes CASSQDTSGSYEQYF.

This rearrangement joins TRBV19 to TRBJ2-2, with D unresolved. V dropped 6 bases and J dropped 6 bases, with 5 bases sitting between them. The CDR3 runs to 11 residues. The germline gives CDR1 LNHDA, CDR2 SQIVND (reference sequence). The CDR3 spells CASSFAGELFF. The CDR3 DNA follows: TGTGCCAGTAGCTTCGCCGGGGAGCTGTTTTTT.

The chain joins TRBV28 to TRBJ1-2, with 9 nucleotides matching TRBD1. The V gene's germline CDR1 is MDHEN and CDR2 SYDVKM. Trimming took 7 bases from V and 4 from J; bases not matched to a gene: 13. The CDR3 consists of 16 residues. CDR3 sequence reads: CASTSHAGTGSYGYTF. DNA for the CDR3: TGTGCCAGCACTTCCCACGCCGGGACAGGGTCCTATGGCTACACCTTC.

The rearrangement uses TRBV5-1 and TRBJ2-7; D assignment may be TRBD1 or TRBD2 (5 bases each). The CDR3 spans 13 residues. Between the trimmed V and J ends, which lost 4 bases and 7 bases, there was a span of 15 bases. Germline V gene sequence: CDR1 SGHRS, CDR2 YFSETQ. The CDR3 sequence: CASSLVWGREQYF. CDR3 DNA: TGCGCCAGCAGCCTGGTTTGGGGGAGAGAGCAGTACTTC.

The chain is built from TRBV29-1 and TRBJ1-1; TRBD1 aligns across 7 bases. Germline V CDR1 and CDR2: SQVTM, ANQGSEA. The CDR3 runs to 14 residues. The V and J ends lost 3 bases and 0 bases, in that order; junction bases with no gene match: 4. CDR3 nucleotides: TGCAGCGTTGACAAGACAGGGATGAACACTGAAGCTTTCTTT. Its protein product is CSVDKTGMNTEAFF.

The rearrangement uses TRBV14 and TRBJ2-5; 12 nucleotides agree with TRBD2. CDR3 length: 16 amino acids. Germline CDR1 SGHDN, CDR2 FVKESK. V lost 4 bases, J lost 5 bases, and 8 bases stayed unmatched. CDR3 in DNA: TGTGCCAGCAGCCCTCTCGGACTAGCGGGATCTGAGACCCAGTACTTC. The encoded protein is CASSPLGLAGSETQYF.

The CDR3 here is CASSPTGVGETQYF. DNA for the CDR3: TGTGCCTCCAGCCCGACAGGGGTGGGGGAGACCCAGTACTTC. V is TRBV10-3 and J is TRBJ2-5, with 8 positions matching TRBD1. Germline V lookup: CDR1 ENHRY, CDR2 SYGVKD. Germline trimming cut 11 bases from V and 5 bases from J; bases unmatched to any gene: 13. The CDR3 length is 14 residues.

The CDR3 reads CASSQSTAQETQYF. CDR3 nucleotides: TGTGCCAGCAGCCAGTCGACAGCACAAGAGACCCAGTACTTC. The gene calls are TRBV7-7 and TRBJ2-5, with a weak D call TRBD1 (5 bases). CDR1 is SSHAT, CDR2 FNYEAQ, per germline (reference sequence). V dropped 5 bases and J dropped 2 bases, with 12 bases sitting between them. The CDR3 has 14 residues. The full variable domain, in which reference TRBV7-7 and TRBJ2-5 provide the parts outside the CDR3, is GAGVSQSPRYKVTKRGQDVTLRCDPISSHATLYWYQQALGQGPEFLTYFNYEAQPDKSGLPSDRFSAERPEGSISTLTIQRTEQRDSAMYRCASSQSTAQETQYFGPGTRLLVL.

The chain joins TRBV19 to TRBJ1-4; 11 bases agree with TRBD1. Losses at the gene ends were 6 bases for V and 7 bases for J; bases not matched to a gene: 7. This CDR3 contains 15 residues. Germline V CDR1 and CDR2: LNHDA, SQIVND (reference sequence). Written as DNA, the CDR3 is TGTGCCAGTAGCCGGCCCGGGACAGGGGGTGAAAAACTGTTTTTT. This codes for CASSRPGTGGEKLFF.

The CDR3 here is CASSRVRGARNTEAFF. Written as DNA, the CDR3 is TGTGCCAGCAGCCGCGTTAGAGGGGCGAGGAACACTGAAGCTTTCTTT. The V gene is TRBV28, the J gene TRBJ1-1; weak D call: TRBD1 (5 bases). The CDR3 loop spans 16 amino acids. Trimming shortened V by 6 bases and J by 1 base, and 18 bases separated the two germline ends. CDR1 is MDHEN, CDR2 SYDVKM, per germline.

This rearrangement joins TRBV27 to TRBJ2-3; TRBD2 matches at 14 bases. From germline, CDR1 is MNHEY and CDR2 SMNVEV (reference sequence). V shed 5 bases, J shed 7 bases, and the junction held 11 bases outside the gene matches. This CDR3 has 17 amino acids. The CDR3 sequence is CASSLTGTSGSVHTQYF. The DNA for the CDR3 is TGTGCCAGCAGTCTCACCGGGACTAGCGGGAGTGTCCATACGCAGTATTTT.

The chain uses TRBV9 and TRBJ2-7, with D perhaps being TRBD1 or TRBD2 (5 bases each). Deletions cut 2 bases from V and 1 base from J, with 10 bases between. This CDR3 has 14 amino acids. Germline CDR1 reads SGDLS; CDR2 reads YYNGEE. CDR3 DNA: TGTGCCAGCAGCGTTGGGGACGGTTCCTACGAGCAGTACTTC. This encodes CASSVGDGSYEQYF.

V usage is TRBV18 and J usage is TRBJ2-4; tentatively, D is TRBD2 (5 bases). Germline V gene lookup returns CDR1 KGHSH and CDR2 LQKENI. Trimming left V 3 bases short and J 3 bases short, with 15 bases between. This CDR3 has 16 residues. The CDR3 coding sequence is TGTGCCAGCTCACCGGCCTCTCCAGGAGGCAAAAACATTCAGTACTTC. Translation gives CASSPASPGGKNIQYF.

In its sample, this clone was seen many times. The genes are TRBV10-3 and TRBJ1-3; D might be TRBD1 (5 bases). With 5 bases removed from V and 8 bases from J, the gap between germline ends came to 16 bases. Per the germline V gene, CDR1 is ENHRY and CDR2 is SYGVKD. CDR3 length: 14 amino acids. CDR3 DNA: TGTGCCATCAGTCCGACAGAACGGTCGGACACCATATATTTT. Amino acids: CAISPTERSDTIYF.

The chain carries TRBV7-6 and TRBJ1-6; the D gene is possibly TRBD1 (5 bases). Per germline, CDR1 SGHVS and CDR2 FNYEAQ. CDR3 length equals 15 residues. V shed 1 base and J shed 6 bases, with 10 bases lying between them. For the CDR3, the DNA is TGTGCCAGCAGCTTAGTTGGGGGTGGTAATTCACCCCTCCACTTT. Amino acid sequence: CASSLVGGGNSPLHF.

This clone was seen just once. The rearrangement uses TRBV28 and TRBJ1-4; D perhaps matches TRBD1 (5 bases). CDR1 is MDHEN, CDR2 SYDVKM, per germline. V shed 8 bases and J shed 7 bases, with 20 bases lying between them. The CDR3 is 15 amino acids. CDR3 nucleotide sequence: TGTGCCAGCCACCCGGGGGGGATGTCGACTGAAAAACTGTTTTTT. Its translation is CASHPGGMSTEKLFF.

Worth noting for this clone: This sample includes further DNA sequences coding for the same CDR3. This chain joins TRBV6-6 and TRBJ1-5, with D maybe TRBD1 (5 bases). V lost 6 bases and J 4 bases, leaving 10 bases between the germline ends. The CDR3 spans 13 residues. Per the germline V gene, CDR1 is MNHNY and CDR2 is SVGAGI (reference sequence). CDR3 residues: CASSRGLNQPQHF. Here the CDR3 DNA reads TGTGCCAGCAGCCGGGGACTAAATCAGCCCCAGCATTTT.

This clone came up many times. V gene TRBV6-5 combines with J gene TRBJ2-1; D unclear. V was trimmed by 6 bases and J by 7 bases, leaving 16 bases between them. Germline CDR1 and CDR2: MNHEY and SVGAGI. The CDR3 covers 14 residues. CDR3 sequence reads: CASRSTRVVNEQFF. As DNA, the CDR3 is TGTGCCAGCAGGAGTACCCGGGTCGTTAATGAGCAGTTCTTC.